A single sample is the source of the 22 T cell receptor beta chains below, sequenced in a study of blood T cell repertoires in COVID-19. The method was immunoSEQ multiplex PCR; TCRdb's version includes in-frame clones alone and lacks a portion of them. This repertoire shows roughly 380,000 clones, approximately 77% found once; its top ten account for 0.85% to 1.3%. The sample taken for sequencing was peripheral blood. The source of these receptors is a human donor with acute or convalescent COVID-19. The donor label of this sample is uncertain.

The chain couples TRBV27 to TRBJ1-1; 9 bases fit TRBD1. The germline CDR1 and CDR2 sequences are MNHEY and SMNVEV (reference sequence). This CDR3 region has 13 residues. Trimming took 5 bases from V and 10 from J; bases not matched to a gene: 8. CDR3 nucleotides: TGTGCCAGCAGTCCGGGACAGGGTTTAAGAGCTTTCTTT. Amino acids: CASSPGQGLRAFF.

The chain combines TRBV29-1 with TRBJ1-2; TRBD1 might be the D (6 bases). The germline gives CDR1 SQVTM, CDR2 ANQGSEA. The V end lost 4 bases, the J end lost 6 bases, and 12 bases lay between the germline ends. CDR3 length equals 12 residues. The CDR3, as DNA: TGCAGCGTTGCTGTACAGGGAGATGGCTACACCTTC. Amino acid sequence: CSVAVQGDGYTF.

This clone occurred a few times. The rearrangement joins TRBV19 to TRBJ1-5; tentatively, D is TRBD1 (6 bases). CDR1 and CDR2 from the germline V gene are LNHDA and SQIVND (reference sequence). Trimming removed 2 bases at V and 7 bases at J, with 15 bases between. The CDR3 spans 15 residues. The CDR3 DNA reads TGTGCCAGTAGTATAAGGGGGGGGTCTTGGCAGCCCCAGCATTTT. This translates into CASSIRGGSWQPQHF.

Notes on this clone: Other DNA sequences in the sample encode the same CDR3. The CDR3 loop reads CASSPPGGGEQYF. CDR3 nucleotide sequence: TGTGCCAGCTCACCACCAGGGGGGGGAGAGCAGTACTTC. The chain employs TRBV18 and TRBJ2-7, with D perhaps TRBD2 (7 bases). The germline V gene has CDR1 KGHSH and CDR2 LQKENI. Trimming left V 0 bases short and J 7 bases short, with 10 bases between. This CDR3 contains 13 residues.

The chain couples TRBV7-9 to TRBJ1-1, with D tentatively TRBD1 (6 bases). CDR1 is SEHNR, CDR2 FQNEAQ, per germline (reference sequence). The germline V and J ends were trimmed by 1 base and 10 bases, with 16 bases remaining between them. The CDR3 is 14 residues long. The CDR3 reads CASSLVTGLMGAFF. In DNA, the CDR3 is TGTGCCAGCAGCTTAGTGACAGGCCTGATGGGAGCTTTCTTT.

J is TRBJ1-1 and V is TRBV28; D gene uncertain. The germline CDR1 and CDR2 sequences are MDHEN and SYDVKM. V shed 6 bases and J shed 2 bases, with 7 bases lying between them. The CDR3 is 12 residues long. The CDR3 loop reads CASRWLNTEAFF. In nucleotides, the CDR3 is TGTGCCAGCAGGTGGCTCAACACTGAAGCTTTCTTT.

V usage is TRBV10-2 and J usage is TRBJ2-7; D might be TRBD2 (6 bases). CDR1 is WSHSY, CDR2 SAAADI, per germline. Trimming took off 7 bases at V and 5 bases at J, with 15 bases between the two ends. CDR3 length: 13 amino acids. The CDR3 protein is CASTAETSHEQYF. In DNA, the CDR3 is TGCGCCAGCACTGCTGAAACTAGCCACGAGCAGTACTTC.

The chain links TRBV6-5 to TRBJ1-3; maybe TRBD1 (6 bases). CDR3 length equals 13 residues. Trimming took off 2 bases at V and 7 bases at J, with 9 bases between the two ends. Per the germline V gene, CDR1 is MNHEY and CDR2 is SVGAGI. The CDR3 loop is CASSYVQGNTIYF. The CDR3 DNA follows: TGTGCCAGCAGTTACGTTCAGGGGAACACCATATATTTT.

V usage is TRBV28 and J usage is TRBJ1-1; 8 nucleotides align to TRBD1. CDR1 MDHEN and CDR2 SYDVKM come from the germline V gene. CDR3 length: 15 amino acids. Trimming took 5 bases from V and 0 from J; bases not matched to a gene: 5. In DNA form, the CDR3 reads TGTGCCAGCAGTCCCTGGGACAGGATGAACACTGAAGCTTTCTTT. Residues: CASSPWDRMNTEAFF.

At least ten counts were recorded for this clone. J is TRBJ1-6 and V is TRBV6-5; weak D call: TRBD1 (6 bases). The CDR3 is 13 residues long. Trimming shortened V by 8 bases and J by 9 bases, and 14 bases separated the two germline ends. The germline V gene has CDR1 MNHEY and CDR2 SVGAGI. This chain's CDR3 is CASATGGGSPLHF. The CDR3 DNA is TGTGCCAGCGCGACAGGAGGAGGTTCACCCCTCCACTTT.

This clone was observed a handful of times. The chain recombines TRBV4-1 with TRBJ1-2; TRBD1 matches 7 bases. Trimming at V came to 4 bases and at J to 2 bases, leaving 4 bases not matched to a gene. The CDR3 is 14 residues long. Germline values: CDR1 MGHRA, CDR2 YSYEKL. CDR3 residues: CASSPSTGNYGYTF. The DNA of the CDR3 is TGCGCCAGCAGCCCCTCGACAGGGAACTATGGCTACACCTTC.

This clone showed up just a few times. V and J are TRBV2 and TRBJ1-4; 10 bases are a match to TRBD1. The CDR3 is 14 residues long. CDR1 and CDR2 (germline): SNHLY, FYNNEI. V was clipped by 5 bases and J by 7 bases; unmatched bases: 4. CDR3 sequence: CASSFRDRGEKLFF. CDR3 DNA: TGTGCCAGCAGTTTCCGGGACAGGGGTGAAAAACTGTTTTTT.

The chain couples TRBV6-5 to TRBJ1-1; no reliable D call. The V end was cut by 5 bases, the J end by 7 bases, with 14 bases between. This CDR3 region has 13 residues. Germline V gene lookup returns CDR1 MNHEY and CDR2 SVGAGI. The CDR3 spells CASSPTGSYEAFF. CDR3 nucleotides: TGTGCCAGCAGTCCCACGGGGAGCTATGAAGCTTTCTTT.

This clone was detected once. The rearrangement links TRBV24-1 to TRBJ1-1; TRBD1 matches 10 bases. The CDR3 runs to 17 residues. Germline-derived CDR1 and CDR2 are KGHDR and SFDVKD. With V trimmed by 3 bases and J by 0 bases, 6 bases remained unmatched. CDR3 in amino acids: CATSDNRQGAMNTEAFF. CDR3 nucleotides: TGTGCCACCAGTGATAATAGACAGGGGGCAATGAACACTGAAGCTTTCTTT.

The CDR3 DNA reads TGTGCCACCAGCAGATCGAATTCTAGGCGGCATGAGCAGTTCTTC. This translates into CATSRSNSRRHEQFF. This chain joins TRBV15 and TRBJ2-1; D gene uncertain. With 2 bases removed from V and 8 bases from J, the gap between germline ends came to 16 bases. Germline V gene lookup returns CDR1 LNHNV and CDR2 YYDKDF (reference sequence). The CDR3 totals 15 residues.

The sample holds one count of this clone. V usage is TRBV28 and J usage is TRBJ2-7; TRBD1 agrees at 9 bases. V dropped 5 bases and J dropped 2; count of bases not matched to a gene: 10. From germline, CDR1 is MDHEN and CDR2 SYDVKM. The CDR3 sequence is 16 residues long. The CDR3 loop reads CASSPPWTGATYEQYF. CDR3 nucleotides: TGTGCCAGCAGTCCCCCCTGGACAGGGGCCACCTACGAGCAGTACTTC.

In this sample, this clone turned up once. The chain recombines TRBV19 with TRBJ2-6, with D uncertain. CDR1 is LNHDA and CDR2 is SQIVND in the germline V gene (reference sequence). V was pared by 5 bases and J by 0 bases, with 5 bases between. The CDR3 loop spans 14 amino acids. The CDR3 is CASSSYSGANVLTF. CDR3 bases: TGTGCCAGTAGTTCTTACTCTGGGGCCAACGTCCTGACTTTC.

This chain uses TRBV7-6 with TRBJ2-1; D unclear. This CDR3 comprises 14 residues. Germline lookup yields CDR1 SGHVS and CDR2 FNYEAQ. The germline V and J ends were trimmed by 1 base and 6 bases, with 10 bases remaining between them. The CDR3 region is CASSLGQTFNEQFF. CDR3 in DNA: TGTGCCAGCAGCTTAGGACAAACCTTCAATGAGCAGTTCTTC.

The rearrangement uses TRBV12-3 or TRBV12-4 and TRBJ2-5, with D unresolved. CDR3 length: 13 amino acids. V was cut by 2 bases and J by 4 bases, with 8 bases left in between. CDR3 sequence reads: CASSLTGPETQYF. The CDR3 DNA follows: TGTGCCAGCAGTTTAACGGGTCCAGAGACCCAGTACTTC.

The chain combines TRBV7-7 with TRBJ2-5; 8 bases line up with TRBD2. The CDR3 runs 17 residues. CDR1 and CDR2 from the germline V gene are SSHAT and FNYEAQ (reference sequence). V was clipped by 4 bases and J by 3 bases; unmatched bases: 13. The CDR3 loop reads CASSSRTSRAEEETQYF. DNA of the CDR3: TGTGCCAGCAGCTCCAGGACTAGCCGAGCCGAAGAAGAGACCCAGTACTTC.

The rearrangement uses TRBV28 and TRBJ1-4; no reliable D call. This CDR3 spans 15 amino acids. Germline loops: CDR1 MDHEN, CDR2 SYDVKM. Trimming removed 3 bases at V and 0 bases at J, with 8 bases between. CDR3 coding DNA: TGTGCCAGCAGTTTCGGGTCAGCAACTAATGAAAAACTGTTTTTT. Translated: CASSFGSATNEKLFF.

The chain combines TRBV6-1 with TRBJ1-2, with D possibly matching TRBD1 (6 bases). Germline CDR1 is MNHNS and CDR2 is SASEGT. Trimming left V 0 bases short and J 3 bases short, with 11 bases between. This CDR3 is 15 amino acids long. The DNA for the CDR3 is TGTGCCAGCAGTGAAGCAGGGGGACGCTACTATGGCTACACCTTC. Translating gives CASSEAGGRYYGYTF.